The 17 T cell receptor beta chains below all came from one sample that was sequenced in a study of human T cells and chemical hapten exposure. Time point given: patch test 2, 6 weeks after DPC sensitization. The treatment denotes: therapeutic diphenylcyclopropenone sensitization with weekly scalp DPC. TCRdb reprocessed the RACE reads via MiXCR and lists one record per CDR3 protein. The sample carries 360,000 or so distinct CDR3 sequences, more than 5% recorded once. Here the sequenced sample was whole blood, taken in connection with sensitization to the hapten diphenylcyclopropenone (DPC). The receptors stem from a woman in her late teens or twenties with alopecia areata. Some clones in this sample may be carry-over from other donors' samples.

The chain recombines TRBV10-3 with TRBJ2-3; TRBD1 matches at 11 bases. This CDR3 comprises 20 residues. The V gene end was trimmed by 11 bases and the J gene end by 1 base; junction bases not matched to a gene: 23. Germline CDR1 reads ENHRY; CDR2 reads SYGVKD. CDR3 region: CAARPIPGQGDELGTDTQYF. DNA for the CDR3: TGTGCCGCCCGCCCCATACCGGGACAGGGGGACGAGTTAGGCACAGATACGCAGTATTTT.

The V call is TRBV6-2 or TRBV6-3, the J call TRBJ1-2; D is ambiguous. V lost 6 bases to trimming and J lost 4 bases, with 18 bases between them. There are 15 residues in the CDR3. CDR1 is MNHEY, CDR2 SVGEGT, per germline. The CDR3 DNA is TGTGCCAGCAGCCTGGAGTCACGGGAACTCTATGGCTACACCTTC. Its translation is CASSLESRELYGYTF.

This clonotype was seen at least ten times. The rearrangement links TRBV19 to TRBJ1-3; the D is unclear. Trimming left V 9 bases short and J 1 base short, with 7 bases between. CDR3 length equals 12 residues. Germline CDR1 and CDR2: LNHDA and SQIVND (reference sequence). The CDR3 DNA follows: TGTGCCAGCCTGGGTTCTGGAAACACCATATATTTT. Translated, it gives CASLGSGNTIYF.

The chain uses TRBV18 and TRBJ2-7; D might be TRBD1 or TRBD2, each matching 5 bases. This CDR3 comprises 14 residues. CDR1 KGHSH and CDR2 LQKENI come from the germline V gene. V was cut by 3 bases and J by 2 bases, with 11 bases left in between. The CDR3 nucleotides are TGTGCCAGCTCACCTTCGGGACCACCCTACGAGCAGTACTTC. It yields the protein CASSPSGPPYEQYF.

The rearrangement uses TRBV6-5 and TRBJ1-1; maybe TRBD1 (6 bases). V was shortened by 6 bases and J by 0 bases, with 17 bases between the two germline ends. CDR3 length: 16 amino acids. CDR1 and CDR2 from the germline V gene are MNHEY and SVGAGI. The chain's CDR3 is CASSRGRRDMNTEAFF. The CDR3 nucleotides read TGTGCCAGCAGCCGCGGCAGAAGGGACATGAACACTGAAGCTTTCTTT.

V gene TRBV4-3 combines with J gene TRBJ2-2, with D maybe TRBD1 (6 bases). The CDR3 sequence is 14 residues long. V lost 4 bases and J 2 bases, leaving 8 bases between the germline ends. The germline V gene encodes CDR1 LGHNA and CDR2 YSLEER. CDR3 sequence: CASSPGHNTGELFF. The CDR3 DNA reads as TGCGCCAGCAGCCCGGGACATAACACCGGGGAGCTGTTTTTT.

The table lists this clonotype with many counts. This chain connects TRBV6-1 to TRBJ1-5, with D perhaps matching TRBD1 (5 bases). The V gene's germline CDR1 is MNHNS and CDR2 SASEGT. V lost 8 bases to trimming and J lost 3 bases, with 14 bases between them. The CDR3 extends over 14 amino acids. The CDR3 reads CASGGANNNQPQHF. Written as DNA, the CDR3 is TGTGCCAGCGGGGGTGCAAATAACAATCAGCCCCAGCATTTT.

This clonotype has a count of ten or more. This rearrangement joins TRBV7-2 to TRBJ2-5; TRBD1 matches 8 bases. There are 15 residues in the CDR3. The germline V gene has CDR1 SGHTA and CDR2 FQGNSA. The ends lost 2 bases at V and 2 bases at J; junction bases unmatched: 4. CDR3 DNA: TGTGCCAGCAGCTTAAACGGACAGGGACAAGAGACCCAGTACTTC. It specifies CASSLNGQGQETQYF.

The CDR3, as DNA: TGCGCCAGCAGCTTGGGACTCCGGATAGGAGAGACCCAGTACTTC. This gives the protein CASSLGLRIGETQYF. The chain employs TRBV5-1 and TRBJ2-5; D remains unclear. V lost 0 bases to trimming and J lost 4 bases, with 13 bases between them. The CDR3 is made up of 15 amino acids. Germline values: CDR1 SGHRS, CDR2 YFSETQ.

Ten or more counts support this clonotype. The chain is built from TRBV12-3 or TRBV12-4 and TRBJ1-2, with D hard to call. This CDR3 contains 11 residues. V was trimmed by 6 bases and J by 7 bases, leaving 9 bases between them. CDR3 nucleotides: TGTGCCAGCAGAAAGGGAGGTGGCTACACCTTC. Encoded protein: CASRKGGGYTF.

The chain carries TRBV28 and TRBJ2-6; 9 nucleotides match TRBD1. The germline V gene has CDR1 MDHEN and CDR2 SYDVKM. J lost 0 bases, V lost 5 bases, and 8 bases had no gene match. The CDR3 has 18 residues. CDR3 nucleotide sequence: TGTGCCAGCAGTACCCGGACAGGGGTAATCTCTGGGGCCAACGTCCTGACTTTC. Amino acids: CASSTRTGVISGANVLTF.

This clonotype came up a few times. The rearrangement uses TRBV14 and TRBJ2-6, with D perhaps matching TRBD2 (5 bases). Germline V gene sequence: CDR1 SGHDN, CDR2 FVKESK. The CDR3 contains 19 residues. Deletions cut 5 bases from V and 1 base from J, with 21 bases between. The CDR3 reads CASSSFLGAPGSGANVLTF. The CDR3 DNA sequence: TGTGCCAGCAGCTCTTTTTTGGGTGCTCCGGGGTCTGGGGCCAACGTCCTGACTTTC.

The sample holds a few counts of this clonotype. This sequence joins TRBV10-2 and TRBJ1-1; weak D call: TRBD1 (6 bases). The ends were cut back, 0 bases at V and 0 bases at J, with 11 bases in the middle. CDR3 length: 16 amino acids. CDR1 is WSHSY, CDR2 SAAADI, per germline. CDR3 in DNA: TGCGCCAGCAGTGAGTCGAATCAGGGGCTGAACACTGAAGCTTTCTTT. The encoded protein is CASSESNQGLNTEAFF.

This clonotype was recorded many times. This chain connects TRBV29-1 to TRBJ1-1; no reliable D call. The V and J ends lost 0 bases and 4 bases respectively, with 15 bases between them. Germline values: CDR1 SQVTM, CDR2 ANQGSEA. The CDR3 length is 15 residues. CDR3 loop: CSVEDRQALSTEAFF. As DNA, the CDR3 is TGCAGCGTTGAAGATCGCCAGGCACTCAGCACTGAAGCTTTCTTT.

This clonotype showed up just a few times. The CDR3 spells CSVEDRWQASTDTQYF. Written as DNA, the CDR3 is TGCAGCGTTGAAGATAGGTGGCAGGCAAGCACAGATACGCAGTATTTT. V and J are TRBV29-1 and TRBJ2-3; D remains unclear. The V and J ends lost 0 bases and 0 bases respectively, with 13 bases between them. The germline V gene encodes CDR1 SQVTM and CDR2 ANQGSEA. The CDR3 spans 16 residues.

The chain employs TRBV4-2 and TRBJ1-4; no firm D call. This CDR3 spans 15 amino acids. Per the germline V gene, CDR1 is LGHNA and CDR2 is YNFKEQ. V lost 1 base, J lost 0 bases, and 6 bases lay in between. For the CDR3, the DNA is TGTGCCAGCAGCCAAGGGCAGGCAACTAATGAAAAACTGTTTTTT. Its protein is CASSQGQATNEKLFF.

This clonotype was counted only a few times. This sequence joins TRBV11-2 and TRBJ2-3, with a weak D call TRBD1 (6 bases). Looked up from germline, CDR1 is SGHAT and CDR2 is FQNNGV. V was cut by 1 base and J by 1 base, with 12 bases left in between. CDR3 length: 16 residues. The CDR3 DNA reads TGTGCCAGCAGCTTAGTACAGGGTGTAGGCACAGATACGCAGTATTTT. This sequence encodes CASSLVQGVGTDTQYF.